The following is a TCR beta chain sequence with its context. The data were produced by immunoSEQ multiplex PCR, yet TCRdb's version contains in-frame clones alone and is incomplete. The sample records some 200,000 clones, roughly nine tenths being singletons. This entry belongs to a study of blood T cell repertoires in COVID-19. Across the whole study: Sample material is recorded as cDNA or gDNA derived from T cells, B-cell-depleted T cells, or PBMCs.

The CDR3 extends over 13 amino acids. Per germline, CDR1 SGHRS and CDR2 YFSETQ. V lost 4 bases, J lost 10 bases, and 5 bases stayed unmatched. V gene TRBV5-1 combines with J gene TRBJ1-6, with 7 bases that match TRBD1. This TCR was recovered from a woman aged 55-69 years with COVID-19, enrolled during active disease. The sample consisted of peripheral blood. DNA of the CDR3: TGCGCCAGCAGCCAAGACAGGGTCTCACCCCTCCACTTT. Protein product: CASSQDRVSPLHF.